One and the same sample provided the 24 T cell receptor beta chains below, sequenced in a study of T cell clonality in common variable immunodeficiency. Study results and caveats: Common variable immunodeficiency TCR beta sequences reportedly had fewer deletions and N-nucleotide insertions.

These TCRs are of unknown antigen specificity. Assay used: immunoSEQ multiplex PCR; TCRdb lists only in-frame clones, some missing. The sample includes about 19,000 clones, none of them occurring once. Sequenced sample: peripheral blood mononuclear cells. Receptors originate from a human donor with common variable immunodeficiency.

To note about this clone: The read ends 3 residues shy of where the CDR3 ends; the end is completed using the germline J gene. The chain employs TRBV6-2 or TRBV6-3 and TRBJ2-3, with 10 bases fitting TRBD2. The CDR3 has 17 residues. Germline-derived CDR1 and CDR2 are MNHEY and SVGEGT. After removal of 0 bases from V and 4 bases from J, the junction contained 7 bases not matched to a gene. The part of the CDR3 DNA that was read is TGTGCCAGCAGTTACTCTTACCAGCGGGGGGGCTCAGATACG. Translated: CASSYSYQRGGSDT. The CDR3 in its entirety is CASSYSYQRGGSDTQYF.

As for this clone: Sequencing ends 3 residues short of the CDR3 end; the germline J gene provides the rest. The chain has TRBV6-2 or TRBV6-3 and TRBJ2-1, with 10 bases aligning to TRBD2. Germline CDR1 and CDR2: MNHEY and SVGEGT. This CDR3 is built from 17 residues. Trimming at V came to 7 bases and at J to 7 bases, leaving 16 bases not matched to a gene. The CDR3 DNA, read in part, is TGTGCCAGCACTCCCTCCCACCAGCGGGGGGGCCTAAATGAG. Its protein is CASTPSHQRGGLNE. The whole CDR3 protein reads CASTPSHQRGGLNEQFF.

This clone has just a few counts. The read terminates 3 residues ahead of where the CDR3 ends, so the germline J gene completes it. The chain combines TRBV7-3 with TRBJ2-3, with 12 positions matching TRBD2. CDR3 length: 16 amino acids. Germline trimming cut 6 bases from V and 0 bases from J; bases unmatched to any gene: 4. Germline V gene data show CDR1 as SGHTA and CDR2 as FQGTGA. The CDR3 protein is CASSRLAGDSTDTQYF. The covered CDR3 bases are TGTGCCAGCAGTCGACTAGCGGGAGACAGCACAGATACG.

This clone has a count of ten or more. The CDR3 is cut off 3 residues early in the read; its end comes from the germline J gene. The chain links TRBV28 to TRBJ2-1; D is possibly TRBD2 (5 bases). This CDR3 has 15 amino acids. Trimming took 3 bases from V and 6 from J, leaving 15 bases between them. Germline V gene data show CDR1 as MDHEN and CDR2 as SYDVKM. The chain's CDR3 is CASSFWSGEGNEQFF. The CDR3 bases that were read are TGTGCCAGCAGTTTTTGGTCAGGAGAGGGCAATGAG.

As to this clone: The read terminates 3 residues ahead of where the CDR3 ends, so the germline J gene completes it. The chain has TRBV19 and TRBJ1-4, with 9 bases matching TRBD1. CDR3 size: 13 residues. V lost 7 bases to trimming and J lost 6 bases; unmatched junction nucleotides: 3. CDR1 LNHDA and CDR2 SQIVND come from the germline V gene (reference sequence). CDR3 bases read: TGTGCCAGTACCTACAGGGGGCATGAAAAA. Translating it yields CASTYRGHEK. The whole CDR3 reads CASTYRGHEKLFF.

This clone has more than one count but fewer than ten. The read finishes 3 residues shy of the CDR3 end, and the germline J gene is used to complete it. V and J are TRBV7-8 and TRBJ2-3; D possibly corresponds to TRBD2 (7 bases). CDR1 SGHVS and CDR2 FQNEAQ come from the germline V gene. V dropped 8 bases and J dropped 5 bases, with 20 bases sitting between them. This CDR3 comprises 15 residues. The CDR3 bases that were read are TGTGCCAGCCACAGGGAGGGATGGTCGGAAGATACG. This sequence encodes CASHREGWSEDT. Given in full, the CDR3 is CASHREGWSEDTQYF.

The CDR3 reads CASSPRWFSNQPQHF. The CDR3 bases that were read are TGTGCCAGCAGCCCAAGGTGGTTCAGTAATCAGCCC. The genes are TRBV7-2 and TRBJ1-5, with D uncertain. The CDR3 end falls 3 residues outside the read, so it is completed with the germline J gene. The CDR3 runs to 15 residues. Trimming removed 5 bases from V and 4 bases from J, with 15 bases in between. Looked up from germline, CDR1 is SGHTA and CDR2 is FQGNSA.

Details on this clone: The sequence runs out 3 residues before the end of the CDR3; the remainder is reconstructed from the germline J gene. The rearrangement uses TRBV19 and TRBJ2-5; no definite D call. Per germline, CDR1 LNHDA and CDR2 SQIVND (reference sequence). Trimming took 5 bases from V and 1 from J, leaving 8 bases between them. This CDR3 is built from 13 residues. CDR3 region: CASSWQFQETQYF. The DNA read from the CDR3 is TGTGCCAGTAGTTGGCAGTTCCAAGAGACC. The whole variable domain, remainder taken from reference TRBV19 and TRBJ2-5, is DGGITQSPKYLFRKEGQNVTLSCEQNLNHDAMYWYRQDPGQGLRLIYYSQIVNDFQKGDIAEGYSVSREKKESFPLTVTSAQKNPTAFYLCASSWQFQETQYFGPGTRLLVL.

This clone has more than one count but fewer than ten. From the germline J gene comes the end of the CDR3, since the read stops 3 residues before it. The chain links TRBV6-1 to TRBJ1-5; D is unresolved. The germline CDR1 and CDR2 sequences are MNHNS and SASEGT. The CDR3 spans 15 residues. Trimming took off 3 bases at V and 5 bases at J, with 14 bases between the two ends. This chain's CDR3 is CASSDLNLSYQPQHF. The CDR3 bases that were read are TGTGCCAGCAGTGACCTAAACCTTTCTTATCAGCCC.

The table lists this clone with many counts. The read ends 3 residues before the CDR3 terminus; that terminus is restored from the germline J gene. J is TRBJ1-1 and V is TRBV6-2 or TRBV6-3; D is ambiguous. The germline CDR1 and CDR2 sequences are MNHEY and SVGEGT. V was pared by 8 bases and J by 4 bases, with 8 bases between. This CDR3 contains 11 residues. The CDR3 here is CASLQGTEAFF. The covered CDR3 bases are TGTGCCAGCTTACAAGGCACTGAA.

CDR3 DNA (partial): TGTGCCAGCAGCTTAGCGCGGGGTTATCTGGATCAGCCC. It specifies CASSLARGYLDQP. The whole CDR3 reads CASSLARGYLDQPQHF. The rearrangement joins TRBV7-6 to TRBJ1-5; D remains ambiguous. Read coverage stops 3 residues before the CDR3 terminus; the germline J gene supplies the remainder. V was clipped by 0 bases and J by 5 bases, with 14 bases between them. Germline CDR1 reads SGHVS; CDR2 reads FNYEAQ. There are 16 residues in the CDR3. The whole variable domain, remainder taken from reference TRBV7-6 and TRBJ1-5, is GAGVSQSPRYKVTKRGQDVALRCDPISGHVSLYWYRQALGQGPEFLTYFNYEAQQDKSGLPNDRFSAERPEGSISTLTIQRTEQRDSAMYRCASSLARGYLDQPQHFGDGTRLSIL.

This clone was detected only a few times. The read falls 3 residues short of the CDR3 end, and the missing part is taken from the germline J gene. The chain links TRBV7-2 to TRBJ2-3; possible D gene TRBD1, 5 bases. This CDR3 is built from 12 residues. The ends were cut back, 4 bases at V and 5 bases at J, with 7 bases in the middle. Germline CDR1 and CDR2: SGHTA and FQGNSA. The CDR3 spells CASSSTVDTQYF. CDR3 bases read: TGTGCCAGCAGCTCGACAGTAGATACG.

A note on this clone: The read terminates 3 residues ahead of where the CDR3 ends, so the germline J gene completes it. The chain carries TRBV19 and TRBJ1-2, with TRBD1 matching 10 bases. Per germline, CDR1 LNHDA and CDR2 SQIVND (reference sequence). The V and J ends lost 4 bases and 5 bases, in that order; junction bases with no gene match: 10. The CDR3 extends over 16 amino acids. The part of the CDR3 DNA that was read is TGTGCCAGTAGTACTGACAGGGGGCGCCGAGGATATGGC. As protein: CASSTDRGRRGYG. The full CDR3 is CASSTDRGRRGYGYTF.

Of note for this clone: The read comes to an end 3 residues before the CDR3 does, leaving the germline J gene to fill in the end. The rearrangement joins TRBV7-6 to TRBJ2-1; 8 nucleotides match TRBD2. The V gene's germline CDR1 is SGHVS and CDR2 FNYEAQ. The V and J ends lost 1 base and 9 bases, in that order; junction bases with no gene match: 14. This CDR3 has 17 residues. The CDR3 region is CASSLVERESLLPEQFF. The CDR3 bases that were read are TGTGCCAGCAGCTTAGTCGAGCGGGAGTCGCTTCTCCCTGAG.

The sequenced CDR3 bases are TGTGCCTGGGTCCAGGGGGACTTTCACTCCTACGAG. Translation: CAWVQGDFHSYE. The whole CDR3 reads CAWVQGDFHSYEQYF. This chain joins TRBV30 and TRBJ2-7; D is possibly TRBD1 (7 bases). The DNA ends 3 residues before the CDR3 does, and the rest of the CDR3 is filled in from the germline J gene. This CDR3 spans 15 amino acids. Looked up from germline, CDR1 is GTSNPN and CDR2 is SVGIG (reference sequence). V lost 5 bases and J lost 0, with 17 bases in between.

The table lists this clone with a few counts. The read terminates 3 residues ahead of where the CDR3 ends, so the germline J gene completes it. This chain links TRBV7-3 with TRBJ2-5; D possibly corresponds to TRBD2 (6 bases). Germline CDR1 reads SGHTA; CDR2 reads FQGTGA. This CDR3 is built from 14 residues. The V end was cut by 1 base, the J end by 7 bases, with 13 bases between. The CDR3 sequence is CASSLIGLGGTQYF. The CDR3 DNA, read in part, is TGTGCCAGCAGCTTAATTGGTTTGGGGGGGACC.

This clone was found a few times. The CDR3 end is not reached by the read, which stops 3 residues before it; the germline J gene fills it in. Additional DNA sequences in this sample encode the identical CDR3. This chain links TRBV7-2 with TRBJ1-2; possibly TRBD1 for D (5 bases). There are 14 residues in the CDR3. From germline, CDR1 is SGHTA and CDR2 FQGNSA. Trimming pared 2 bases from V and 6 bases from J, leaving 13 bases between. CDR3 DNA (partial): TGTGCCAGCAGCTTAAGCGGGCAGGGTAATGGC. Protein: CASSLSGQGNG. The CDR3 in its entirety is CASSLSGQGNGYTF.

With regard to this clone: The observed sequence ends 3 residues before the CDR3 terminus, with the missing tail filled in from the germline J gene. The chain carries TRBV18 and TRBJ2-5, with 8 bases lining up with TRBD1. The CDR3 extends over 14 amino acids. V dropped 4 bases and J dropped 4; count of bases not matched to a gene: 5. CDR1 KGHSH and CDR2 LQKENI come from the germline V gene. CDR3 DNA (partial): TGTGCCAGCTCACGGACAGGGTTGGGAGAGACC. The encoded protein is CASSRTGLGET. The whole CDR3 protein reads CASSRTGLGETQYF.

This clone was counted a few times. Sequencing ends 3 residues short of the CDR3 end; the germline J gene provides the rest. The rearrangement uses TRBV10-3 and TRBJ2-1, with D perhaps TRBD2 (5 bases). V was pared by 6 bases and J by 7 bases, with 13 bases between. This CDR3 is 13 amino acids long. Germline lookup yields CDR1 ENHRY and CDR2 SYGVKD. CDR3 bases read: TGTGCCATCAGCCCAATGCTAGCAAATGAG. Residues: CAISPMLANE. The CDR3 in full is CAISPMLANEQFF.

For this clone: The DNA ends 3 residues before the CDR3 does, and the rest of the CDR3 is filled in from the germline J gene. V and J are TRBV29-1 and TRBJ2-7; tentative D call: TRBD1 (6 bases). This CDR3 contains 12 residues. With 6 bases removed from V and 5 bases from J, the gap between germline ends came to 14 bases. From germline, CDR1 is SQVTM and CDR2 ANQGSEA. This chain's CDR3 is CSVGSQGHEQYF. The part of the CDR3 DNA that was read is TGCAGCGTCGGATCTCAGGGGCACGAG.

This clone was counted a few times. Coverage ceases 3 residues before the CDR3 finishes, and the germline J gene fills in the end. The rearrangement joins TRBV19 to TRBJ2-7; 7 bases agree with TRBD1. The ends lost 5 bases at V and 5 bases at J; junction bases unmatched: 3. The CDR3 spans 12 residues. Germline V gene lookup returns CDR1 LNHDA and CDR2 SQIVND (reference sequence). CDR3 protein: CASSYDRDEQYF. The CDR3 bases that were read are TGTGCCAGTAGTTACGACAGGGACGAG.

A few counts support this clone. The read is 3 residues too short to cover the CDR3 end, so that end is filled in from the germline J gene. The chain carries TRBV18 and TRBJ2-3, with a tentative D call TRBD2 (6 bases). The V end lost 0 bases, the J end lost 0 bases, and 7 bases lay between the germline ends. The CDR3 consists of 15 residues. Per the germline V gene, CDR1 is KGHSH and CDR2 is LQKENI. The CDR3 DNA, read in part, is TGTGCCAGCTCACCACCCGGGACTAGCACAGATACG. Translation: CASSPPGTSTDT. The entire CDR3 reads CASSPPGTSTDTQYF.

Points on this clone: The CDR3 is cut off 3 residues early in the read; its end comes from the germline J gene. The rearrangement joins TRBV19 to TRBJ1-4, with 7 nucleotides matching TRBD1. CDR1 and CDR2 (germline): LNHDA, SQIVND (reference sequence). CDR3 length equals 15 residues. V lost 5 bases and J lost 0; bases outside the gene matches: 3. Incomplete CDR3 DNA: TGTGCCAGTAGTCCCGGGACAGCAACTAATGAAAAA. Residues: CASSPGTATNEK. In full, the CDR3 reads CASSPGTATNEKLFF.

Comment on this clone: The CDR3 end lies 3 residues beyond the end of the read and is filled in from the germline J gene. This rearrangement joins TRBV20-1 to TRBJ2-5, with D tentatively TRBD2 (5 bases). The CDR3 loop spans 12 amino acids. Germline V gives CDR1 DFQATT, CDR2 SNEGSKA (reference sequence). Trimming removed 3 bases from V and 1 base from J, with 6 bases in between. CDR3 sequence reads: CSASAGQETQYF. Incomplete CDR3 DNA: TGCAGTGCTAGCGCGGGCCAAGAGACC.